This T cell receptor (beta chain) was found in a study of Tregs in tolerant kidney transplant recipients. Using immunoSEQ multiplex PCR, the repertoire was profiled, and TCRdb retains in-frame clones only, with some absent. The repertoire holds about 87,000 clones, with 93% as singletons. The CDR3 loop spans 10 amino acids. Trimming removed 9 bases from V and 10 bases from J, with 10 bases in between. Germline V gene lookup returns CDR1 SNHLY and CDR2 FYNNEI. This chain uses TRBV2 with TRBJ2-1, with a tentative D call TRBD1 (6 bases). The clonotype comes from a human donor who received a combined kidney and bone marrow transplant. This specimen was CD4+ T cells from blood, taken before the transplant. This CDR3 is CASGQSEQFF. CDR3 sequence (DNA): TGTGCCAGTGGACAGTCGGAGCAGTTCTTC.